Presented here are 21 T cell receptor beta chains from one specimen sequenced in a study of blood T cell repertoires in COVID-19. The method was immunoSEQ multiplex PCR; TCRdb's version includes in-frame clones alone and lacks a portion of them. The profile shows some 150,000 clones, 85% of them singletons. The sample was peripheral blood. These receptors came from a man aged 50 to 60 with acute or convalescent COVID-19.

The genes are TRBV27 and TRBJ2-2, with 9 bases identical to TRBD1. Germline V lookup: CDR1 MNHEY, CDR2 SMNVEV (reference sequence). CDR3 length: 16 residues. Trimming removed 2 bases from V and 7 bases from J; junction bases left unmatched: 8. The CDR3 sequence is CASSLKDDRGVGELFF. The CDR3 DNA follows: TGTGCCAGCAGTTTAAAAGACGACAGGGGGGTCGGGGAGCTGTTTTTT.

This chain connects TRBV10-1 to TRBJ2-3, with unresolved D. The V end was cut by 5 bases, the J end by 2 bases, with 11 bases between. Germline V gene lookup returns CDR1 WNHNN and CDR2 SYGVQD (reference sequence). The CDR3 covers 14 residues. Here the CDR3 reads CASSLSIITDTQYF. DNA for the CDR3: TGCGCCAGCAGTCTGAGTATTATCACAGATACGCAGTATTTT.

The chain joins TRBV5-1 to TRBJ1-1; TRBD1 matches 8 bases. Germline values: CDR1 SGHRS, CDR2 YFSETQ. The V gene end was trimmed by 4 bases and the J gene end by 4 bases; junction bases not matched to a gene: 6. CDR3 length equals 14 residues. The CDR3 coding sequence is TGCGCCAGCAGCGACGGACAGGGCGTCACTGAAGCTTTCTTT. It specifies CASSDGQGVTEAFF.

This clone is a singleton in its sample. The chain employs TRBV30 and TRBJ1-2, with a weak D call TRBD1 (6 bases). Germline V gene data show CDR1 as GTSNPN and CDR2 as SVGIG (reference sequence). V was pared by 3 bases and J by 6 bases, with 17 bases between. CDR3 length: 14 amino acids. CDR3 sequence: CAWSRGRQGNGYTF. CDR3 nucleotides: TGTGCCTGGAGCCGCGGGAGGCAGGGGAATGGCTACACCTTC. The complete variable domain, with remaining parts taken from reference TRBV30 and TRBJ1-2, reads SQTIHQWPATLVQPVGSPLSLECTVEGTSNPNLYWYRQAAGRGLQLLFYSVGIGQISSEVPQNLSASRPQDRQFILSSKKLLLSDSGFYLCAWSRGRQGNGYTFGSGTRLTVV.

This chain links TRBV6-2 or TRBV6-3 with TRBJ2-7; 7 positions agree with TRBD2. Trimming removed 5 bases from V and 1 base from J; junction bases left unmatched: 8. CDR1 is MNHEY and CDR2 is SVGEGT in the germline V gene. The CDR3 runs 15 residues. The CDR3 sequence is CASSPRGRGSYEQYF. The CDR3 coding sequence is TGTGCCAGCAGTCCCCGGGGGAGGGGATCCTACGAGCAGTACTTC.

DNA for the CDR3: TGTGCCAGCAGCCAAGCCGGACAGGGGGCAGGATACAATGAGCAGTTCTTC. It codes for CASSQAGQGAGYNEQFF. The chain employs TRBV4-2 and TRBJ2-1; 11 nucleotides match TRBD1. Germline CDR1 reads LGHNA; CDR2 reads YNFKEQ. This CDR3 region has 17 residues. V gave up 1 base and J gave up 4 bases; unmatched junction bases: 6.

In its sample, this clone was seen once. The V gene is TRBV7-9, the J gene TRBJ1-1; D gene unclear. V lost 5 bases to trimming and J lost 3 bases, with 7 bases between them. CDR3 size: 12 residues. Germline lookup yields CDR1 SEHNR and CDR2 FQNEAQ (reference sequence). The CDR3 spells CASSNAYTEAFF. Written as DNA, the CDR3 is TGTGCCAGCAGCAACGCGTACACTGAAGCTTTCTTT.

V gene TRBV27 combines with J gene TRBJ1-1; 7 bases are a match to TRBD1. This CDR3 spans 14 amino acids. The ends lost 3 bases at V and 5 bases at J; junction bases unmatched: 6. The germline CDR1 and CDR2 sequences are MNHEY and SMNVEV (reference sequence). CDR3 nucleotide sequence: TGTGCCAGCAGTTTTTCAGGGGGTGGAACTGAAGCTTTCTTT. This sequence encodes CASSFSGGGTEAFF.

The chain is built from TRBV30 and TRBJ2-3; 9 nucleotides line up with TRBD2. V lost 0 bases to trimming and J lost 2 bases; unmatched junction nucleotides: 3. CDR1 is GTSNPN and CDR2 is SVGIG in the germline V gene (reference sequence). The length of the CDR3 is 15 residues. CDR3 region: CAWSVGTSLTDTQYF. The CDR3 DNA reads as TGTGCCTGGAGTGTGGGGACTAGCCTCACAGATACGCAGTATTTT.

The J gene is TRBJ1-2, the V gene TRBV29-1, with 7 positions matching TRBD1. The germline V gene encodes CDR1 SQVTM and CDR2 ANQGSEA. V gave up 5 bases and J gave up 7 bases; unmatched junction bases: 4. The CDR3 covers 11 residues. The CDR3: CSVTGVVGYTF. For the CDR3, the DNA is TGCAGCGTTACAGGGGTAGTTGGCTACACCTTC.

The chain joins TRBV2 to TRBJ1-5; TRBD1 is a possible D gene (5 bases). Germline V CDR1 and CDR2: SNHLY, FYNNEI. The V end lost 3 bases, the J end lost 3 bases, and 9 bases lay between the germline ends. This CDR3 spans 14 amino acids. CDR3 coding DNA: TGTGCCAGCAGTGATCGCAGGGCCAATCAGCCCCAGCATTTT. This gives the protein CASSDRRANQPQHF.

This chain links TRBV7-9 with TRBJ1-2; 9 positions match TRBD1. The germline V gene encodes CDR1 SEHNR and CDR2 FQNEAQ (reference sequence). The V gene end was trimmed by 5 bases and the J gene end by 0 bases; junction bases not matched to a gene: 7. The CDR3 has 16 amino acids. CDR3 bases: TGTGCCAGCAGCCATACCACAGGGGGCCCTAACTATGGCTACACCTTC. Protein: CASSHTTGGPNYGYTF.

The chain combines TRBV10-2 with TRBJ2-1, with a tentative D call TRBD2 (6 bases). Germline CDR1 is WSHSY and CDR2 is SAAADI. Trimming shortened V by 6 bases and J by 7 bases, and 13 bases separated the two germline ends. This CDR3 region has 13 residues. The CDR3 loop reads CASSQKLANEQFF. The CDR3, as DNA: TGCGCCAGCAGCCAGAAACTAGCTAATGAGCAGTTCTTC.

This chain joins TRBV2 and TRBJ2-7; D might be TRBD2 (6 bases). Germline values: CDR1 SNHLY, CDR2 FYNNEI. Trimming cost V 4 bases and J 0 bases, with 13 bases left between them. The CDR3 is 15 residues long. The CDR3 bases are TGTGCCAGCAGTGTCCGGGACGGGAGCTCCTACGAGCAGTACTTC. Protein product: CASSVRDGSSYEQYF.

The CDR3 DNA sequence: TGCGCCAGCAGCCACAGATCACTAGCCGGGGACTTACAAGAGACCCAGTACTTC. This sequence encodes CASSHRSLAGDLQETQYF. The gene calls are TRBV4-1 and TRBJ2-5; tentatively, D is TRBD2 (6 bases). The CDR3 length is 18 residues. The V gene lost 3 bases and the J gene lost 2 bases, with 22 bases spanning the gap. The germline V gene encodes CDR1 MGHRA and CDR2 YSYEKL.

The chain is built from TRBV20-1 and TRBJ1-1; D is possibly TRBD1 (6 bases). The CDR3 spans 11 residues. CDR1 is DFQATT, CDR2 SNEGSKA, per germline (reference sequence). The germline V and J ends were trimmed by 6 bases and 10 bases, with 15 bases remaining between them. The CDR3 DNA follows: TGCAGTGCCGGGGGGGCACAACGAGCTTTCTTT. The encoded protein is CSAGGAQRAFF.

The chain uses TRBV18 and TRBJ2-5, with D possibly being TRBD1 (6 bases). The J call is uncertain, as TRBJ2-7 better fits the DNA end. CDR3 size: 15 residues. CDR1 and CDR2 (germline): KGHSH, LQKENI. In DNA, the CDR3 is TGTGCCAGCTCACGACGGTTACAGGGATCCTACGAGCAGTACTTC. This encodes CASSRRLQGSYEQYF.

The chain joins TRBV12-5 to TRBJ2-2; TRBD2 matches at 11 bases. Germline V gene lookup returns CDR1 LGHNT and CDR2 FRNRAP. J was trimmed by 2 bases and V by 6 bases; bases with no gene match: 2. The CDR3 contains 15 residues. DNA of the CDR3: TGTGCTAGTGGACTAGCGGGGGTTAACACCGGGGAGCTGTTTTTT. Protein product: CASGLAGVNTGELFF.

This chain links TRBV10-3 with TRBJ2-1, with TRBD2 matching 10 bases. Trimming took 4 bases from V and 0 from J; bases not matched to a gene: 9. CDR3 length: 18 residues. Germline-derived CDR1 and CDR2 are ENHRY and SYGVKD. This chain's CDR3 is CAISVLAGEGGSYNEQFF. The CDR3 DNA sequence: TGTGCCATCAGTGTGCTAGCGGGAGAAGGCGGCTCCTACAATGAGCAGTTCTTC.

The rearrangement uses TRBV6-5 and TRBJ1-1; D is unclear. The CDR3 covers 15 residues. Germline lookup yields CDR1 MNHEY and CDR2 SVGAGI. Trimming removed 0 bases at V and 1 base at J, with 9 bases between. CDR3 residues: CASSYSKEGNTEAFF. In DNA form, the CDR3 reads TGTGCCAGCAGTTACTCGAAGGAGGGGAACACTGAAGCTTTCTTT.

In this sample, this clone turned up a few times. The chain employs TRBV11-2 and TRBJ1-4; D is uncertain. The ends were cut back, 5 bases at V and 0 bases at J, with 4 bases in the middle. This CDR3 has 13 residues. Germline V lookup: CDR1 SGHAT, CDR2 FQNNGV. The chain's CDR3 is CASSTATNEKLFF. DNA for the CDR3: TGTGCCAGCAGCACAGCAACTAATGAAAAACTGTTTTTT. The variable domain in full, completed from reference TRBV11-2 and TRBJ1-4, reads EAGVAQSPRYKIIEKRQSVAFWCNPISGHATLYWYQQILGQGPKLLIQFQNNGVVDDSQLPKDRFSAERLKGVDSTLKIQPAKLEDSAVYLCASSTATNEKLFFGSGTQLSVL.